The rows below give T cell receptor beta chains drawn from one sample of a study of T-cell reconstitution after alpha-beta-depleted transplantation in children. Each CDR3 protein is one row after TCRdb ran MiXCR on the PCR reads. Here the sample spans 500,000 to 600,000 distinct CDR3 sequences, about a sixth being singletons. The sample in question was PBMCs from the stem cell graft donor, obtained from the stem cell graft. These receptors all come from a human donor who donated a stem cell graft to a child with acute lymphoblastic leukemia. CDR3s include the opening cysteine and the closing phenylalanine or tryptophan. The D gene is left open where the match is weak.

v_call d_call cdr3_aa
TRBV20-1 - CRRDSLNTEAFF
TRBV9 TRBD2 CASQNSGSNEQFF
TRBV20-1 - CSARFSYEQYF
TRBV24-1 - CATSEGDTDTQYF
TRBV15 - CATSRALTGNTIYF
TRBV5-6 - CASSFGTTDTQYF
TRBV28 - CASSKGINYGYTF
TRBV6-1 - CASSPPPGDSYNEQFF
TRBV20-1 - CSVRGRGSTDTQYF
TRBV7-2 - CASSSRLADTQYF
TRBV7-8 TRBD1 CASRGQGHVGYTF
TRBV27 - CASSFLSDRSRAFF
TRBV30 - CAWSIRGGTGELFF
TRBV2 TRBD1 CASGTGRVSEQYF
TRBV7-9 - CASSLDLGSLSYNEQFF